This T cell receptor (beta chain) was documented in a study of PD-L1 blockade in urothelial cancer. Whole-study context: Of 29 to 30 patients, around 25 were males with bladder-origin urothelial cancer. Individuals in the cohort had been given 0 to 3 earlier chemotherapy regimens.

The CDR3 has 15 amino acids. Germline assignment: CDR1 SGHVS and CDR2 FQNEAQ. The V and J ends lost 5 bases and 5 bases, in that order; junction bases with no gene match: 10. Study results and limitations: Patients with durable benefit had greater blood expansion of tumor-associated TCR clones 3 weeks into treatment. Sub-median blood TCR clonality before treatment predicted longer survival.

The time point denotes: peripheral blood 6 weeks after treatment start. Details on this clone: What it binds is not known.

Clones were read by immunoSEQ multiplex PCR, and TCRdb kept only the in-frame ones, dropping some. The sample consists of about 27,000 clones, 82% of them appearing once. The sample in question was PBMCs, obtained around atezolizumab (anti-PD-L1) treatment. The source of this sequence is a man between 70 and 80 years old with urothelial cancer. The chain links TRBV7-8 to TRBJ2-7, with 9 positions matching TRBD1. The CDR3 coding sequence is TGTGCCAGCAGCGCAGCCGGGACAGGGTCCCACGAGCAGTACTTC. Protein product: CASSAAGTGSHEQYF.